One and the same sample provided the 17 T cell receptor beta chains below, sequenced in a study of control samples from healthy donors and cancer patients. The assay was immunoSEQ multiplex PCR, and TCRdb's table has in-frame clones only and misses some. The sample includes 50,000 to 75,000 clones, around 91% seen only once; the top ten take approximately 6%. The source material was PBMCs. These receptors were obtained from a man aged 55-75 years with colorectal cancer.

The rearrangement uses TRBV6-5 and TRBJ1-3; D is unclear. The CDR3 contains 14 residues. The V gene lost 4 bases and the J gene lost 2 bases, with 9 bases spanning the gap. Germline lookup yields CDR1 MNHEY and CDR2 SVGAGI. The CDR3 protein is CASSSGIAGNTIYF. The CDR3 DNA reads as TGTGCCAGCAGTTCGGGGATTGCTGGAAACACCATATATTTT.

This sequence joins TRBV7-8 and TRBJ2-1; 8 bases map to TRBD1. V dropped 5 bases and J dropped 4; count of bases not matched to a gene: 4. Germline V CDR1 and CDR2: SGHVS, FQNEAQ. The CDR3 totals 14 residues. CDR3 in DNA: TGTGCCAGCAGCGACAGGGGCCCTTACAATGAGCAGTTCTTC. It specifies CASSDRGPYNEQFF. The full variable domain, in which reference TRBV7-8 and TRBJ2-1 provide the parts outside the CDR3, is GAGVSQSPRYKVAKRGQDVALRCDPISGHVSLFWYQQALGQGPEFLTYFQNEAQLDKSGLPSDRFFAERPEGSVSTLKIQRTQQEDSAVYLCASSDRGPYNEQFFGPGTRLTVL.

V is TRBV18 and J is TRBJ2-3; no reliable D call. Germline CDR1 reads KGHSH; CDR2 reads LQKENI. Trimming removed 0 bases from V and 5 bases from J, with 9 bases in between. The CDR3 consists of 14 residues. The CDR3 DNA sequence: TGTGCCAGCTCACCACCTGTCGGACGAGATACGCAGTATTTT. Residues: CASSPPVGRDTQYF. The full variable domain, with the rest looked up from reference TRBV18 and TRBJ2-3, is NAGVMQNPRHLVRRRGQEARLRCSPMKGHSHVYWYRQLPEEGLKFMVYLQKENIIDESGMPKERFSAEFPKEGPSILRIQQVVRGDSAAYFCASSPPVGRDTQYFGPGTRLTVL.

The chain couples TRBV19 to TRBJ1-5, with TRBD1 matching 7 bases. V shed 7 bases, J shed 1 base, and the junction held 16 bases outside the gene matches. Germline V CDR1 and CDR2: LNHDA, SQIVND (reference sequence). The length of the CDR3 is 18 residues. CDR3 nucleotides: TGTGCCAGTACCAGGACAGGCGACCTGTTGGGGAGCAATCAGCCCCAGCATTTT. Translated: CASTRTGDLLGSNQPQHF.

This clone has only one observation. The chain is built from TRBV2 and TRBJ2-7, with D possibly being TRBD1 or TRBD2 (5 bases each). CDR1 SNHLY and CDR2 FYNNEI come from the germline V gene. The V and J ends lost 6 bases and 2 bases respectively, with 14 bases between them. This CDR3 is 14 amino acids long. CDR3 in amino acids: CASSTERGAYEQYF. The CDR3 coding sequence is TGTGCCAGCAGCACTGAGAGGGGAGCCTACGAGCAGTACTTC. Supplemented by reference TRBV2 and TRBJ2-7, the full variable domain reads EPEVTQTPSHQVTQMGQEVILRCVPISNHLYFYWYRQILGQKVEFLVSFYNNEISEKSEIFDDQFSVERPDGSNFTLKIRSTKLEDSAMYFCASSTERGAYEQYFGPGTRLTVT.

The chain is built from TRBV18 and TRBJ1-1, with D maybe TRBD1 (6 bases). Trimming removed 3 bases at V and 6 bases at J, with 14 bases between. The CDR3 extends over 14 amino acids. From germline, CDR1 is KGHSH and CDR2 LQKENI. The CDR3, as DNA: TGTGCCAGCTCACCCAGGGGCCCCGGCGCTGAAGCTTTCTTT. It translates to CASSPRGPGAEAFF.

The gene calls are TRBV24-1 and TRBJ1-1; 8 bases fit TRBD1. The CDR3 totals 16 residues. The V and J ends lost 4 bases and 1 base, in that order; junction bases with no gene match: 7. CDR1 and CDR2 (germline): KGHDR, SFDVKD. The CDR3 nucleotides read TGTGCCACCAGTGAACCAGACGACAGGGGGAACACTGAAGCTTTCTTT. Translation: CATSEPDDRGNTEAFF.

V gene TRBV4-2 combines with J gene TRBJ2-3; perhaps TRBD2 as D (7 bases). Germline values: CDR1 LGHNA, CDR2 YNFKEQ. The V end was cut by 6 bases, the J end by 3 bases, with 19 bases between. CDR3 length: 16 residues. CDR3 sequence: CASSSGGGAGTDTQYF. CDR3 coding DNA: TGTGCCAGCAGTTCAGGCGGGGGCGCCGGTACAGATACGCAGTATTTT.

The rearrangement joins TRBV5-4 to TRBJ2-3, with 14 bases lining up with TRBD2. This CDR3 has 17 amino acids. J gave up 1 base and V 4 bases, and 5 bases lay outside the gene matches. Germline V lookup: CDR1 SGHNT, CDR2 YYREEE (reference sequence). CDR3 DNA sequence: TGTGCCAGCAGCCTCGGACTAGCGGGGGGCCGCACAGATACGCAGTATTTT. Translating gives CASSLGLAGGRTDTQYF. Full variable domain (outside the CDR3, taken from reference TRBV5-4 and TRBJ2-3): ETGVTQSPTHLIKTRGQQVTLRCSSQSGHNTVSWYQQALGQGPQFIFQYYREEENGRGNFPPRFSGLQFPNYSSELNVNALELDDSALYLCASSLGLAGGRTDTQYFGPGTRLTVL.

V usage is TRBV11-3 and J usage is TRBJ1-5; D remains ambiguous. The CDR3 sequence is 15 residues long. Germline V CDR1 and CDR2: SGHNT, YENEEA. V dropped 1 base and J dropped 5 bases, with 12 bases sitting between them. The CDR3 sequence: CASSLGGPDYQPQHF. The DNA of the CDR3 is TGTGCCAGCAGCTTAGGAGGCCCGGATTATCAGCCCCAGCATTTT. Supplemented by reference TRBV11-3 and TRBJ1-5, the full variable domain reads EAGVVQSPRYKIIEKKQPVAFWCNPISGHNTLYWYLQNLGQGPELLIRYENEEAVDDSQLPKDRFSAERLKGVDSTLKIQPAELGDSAVYLCASSLGGPDYQPQHFGDGTRLSIL.

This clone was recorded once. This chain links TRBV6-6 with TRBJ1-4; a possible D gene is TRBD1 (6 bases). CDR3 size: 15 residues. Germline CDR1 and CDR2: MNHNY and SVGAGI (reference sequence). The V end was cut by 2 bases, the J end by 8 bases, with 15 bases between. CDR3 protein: CASSYGELGTEKLFF. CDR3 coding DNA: TGTGCCAGCAGTTACGGTGAGCTGGGGACAGAAAAACTGTTTTTT.

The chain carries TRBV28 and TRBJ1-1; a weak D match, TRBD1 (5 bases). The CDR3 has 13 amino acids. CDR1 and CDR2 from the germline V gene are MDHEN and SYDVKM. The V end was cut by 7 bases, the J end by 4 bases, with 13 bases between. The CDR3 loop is CASIGGVRTEAFF. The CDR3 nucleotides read TGTGCCAGCATTGGAGGGGTCCGCACTGAAGCTTTCTTT. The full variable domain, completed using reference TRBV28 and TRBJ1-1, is DVKVTQSSRYLVKRTGEKVFLECVQDMDHENMFWYRQDPGLGLRLIYFSYDVKMKEKGDIPEGYSVSREKKERFSLILESASTNQTSMYLCASIGGVRTEAFFGQGTRLTVV.

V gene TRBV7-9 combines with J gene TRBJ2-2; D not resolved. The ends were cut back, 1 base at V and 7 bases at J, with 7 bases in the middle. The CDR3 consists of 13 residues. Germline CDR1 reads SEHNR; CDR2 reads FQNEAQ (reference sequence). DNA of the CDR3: TGTGCCAGCAGCTTAGACTTCGACGGGGAGCTGTTTTTT. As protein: CASSLDFDGELFF.

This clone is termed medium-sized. The CDR3 spells CASSRTYGTQYF. CDR3 sequence (DNA): TGTGCCAGCAGTCGGACCTACGGGACCCAGTACTTC. This chain connects TRBV28 to TRBJ2-5; D not certain. In germline, CDR1 is MDHEN, CDR2 SYDVKM. The ends were cut back, 5 bases at V and 7 bases at J, with 11 bases in the middle. The CDR3 runs 12 residues.

The CDR3 sequence is CASSSRTENYGYTF. In DNA form, the CDR3 reads TGTGCCAGTAGTAGCAGGACAGAAAACTATGGCTACACCTTC. The rearrangement links TRBV19 to TRBJ1-2; D is possibly TRBD1 (6 bases). The germline V gene encodes CDR1 LNHDA and CDR2 SQIVND (reference sequence). CDR3 size: 14 residues. Between the trimmed V and J ends, which lost 4 bases and 2 bases, there was a span of 11 bases.

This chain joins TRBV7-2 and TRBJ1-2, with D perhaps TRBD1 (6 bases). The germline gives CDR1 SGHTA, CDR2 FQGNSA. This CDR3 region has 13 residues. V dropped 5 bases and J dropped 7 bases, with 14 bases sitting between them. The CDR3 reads CASSGRTDTGYTF. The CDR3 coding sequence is TGTGCCAGCAGCGGACGGACAGACACTGGCTACACCTTC.

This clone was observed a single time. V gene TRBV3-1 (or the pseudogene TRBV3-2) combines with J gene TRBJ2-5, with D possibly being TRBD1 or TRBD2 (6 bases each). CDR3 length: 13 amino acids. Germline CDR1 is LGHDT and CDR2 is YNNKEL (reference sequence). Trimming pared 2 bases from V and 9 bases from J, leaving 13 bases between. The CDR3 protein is CASSQRGAMAQYF. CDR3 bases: TGTGCCAGCAGCCAAAGGGGGGCAATGGCCCAGTACTTC.